This T cell receptor beta chain was identified during a study of siplizumab effects on memory and regulatory T cells (dated by TCRdb to between 2017 and 2020). The study in broad terms: The study looked at the effect of siplizumab, an anti-CD2 antibody, on alloreactive T-cell subsets in allogeneic mixed lymphocyte reactions made from human PBMCs. What the work shows at the level of the full study, not this receptor alone: Whether proliferating Tregs from siplizumab cultures were suppressive was not functionally confirmed. About 75-95% of proliferating CD4+ or CD8+ clones could not be given a naive or memory phenotype. Among mappable alloreactive CD4+ clones, the Treg-derived fraction averaged around 70% with siplizumab versus about 27% in control reactions. Unstimulated naive T cells appeared to be more diverse than memory T cells, and naive cells seemed to make a substantial contribution to the alloresponse. Because sequences at frequencies below about 10^-5 were poorly captured, only a minor fraction of alloreactive clones could be mapped back to unstimulated subsets. Siplizumab significantly reduced the cumulative frequency of alloreactive sequences traceable to unstimulated CD4+ memory T cells.

Sorted unstimulated T cells and proliferating T cells recovered from mixed lymphocyte reactions were subjected to TCRbeta CDR3 sequencing. Fresh whole blood from around 11 HLA-typed healthy donors was used to isolate PBMCs. Unstimulated CD4+ non-regulatory T cells were FACS-sorted to map the origin of alloreactive clones. The library was generated by the immunoSEQ multiplex PCR assay. About 10^5 TCR templates per sample were assayed by the deep sequencing platform. Genomic DNA extracted from sorted T cells was used for TCRbeta CDR3 sequencing. For the original study's pipeline: Clonal analysis of TCRbeta CDR3 data was done in the R programming language. Alloreactive CD4+ and CD8+ clones were defined by comparing unstimulated samples with post-reaction CFSE-low samples. By matching sequences to the repertoires of sorted unstimulated Treg and non-Treg cells, each alloreactive CD4+ clone was assigned a regulatory or non-regulatory origin. TCRdb stores this immuneACCESS table with in-frame sequences only. Part of the clones is absent; in the studies checked, under half of the shortfall reflects unresolved V genes, and no reason is known for the rest. V and J calls and clone size come straight from that table; D and trimming were deduced from the DNA. For this sample the table gives about 100,000 clones, of which 94% were detected only once. The ten biggest clones cover approximately 1.5% of the sample.

V is shortened by 5 bases, J by 1 base, and the region joining them spans 14 bases. The CDR3 has 15 amino acids, counting the end cysteine and phenylalanine. Of all the DNA, just the CDR3 is kept, 45 bases in frame from base 1. Per the germline V gene, SGHAT is the CDR1 and FQNNGV is the CDR2. To note about this clone: The target of this receptor is not known. One base away there is no much larger clone; base qualities are not given.

Specimen: non-Treg CD4+ T cells sorted from blood. This specimen's cell subset or site label, per the study, means: FACS-sorted unstimulated CD4+ non-regulatory T cells. The sequence joins TRBV11-2 to TRBJ1-1, and perhaps TRBD1 as D gene, on 6 matching bases. This receptor was identified in a human donor in good health. Here the CDR3 is given as CASSPGGGRNTEAFF. The DNA is TGTGCCAGCAGCCCCGGGGGGGGCAGGAACACTGAAGCTTTCTTT.